Listed below are T cell receptor beta chains from one sample, sequenced in a study of blood T cell repertoires in COVID-19. Clones were sequenced by immunoSEQ multiplex PCR, and TCRdb holds only the in-frame ones, with some missing. The sample holds about 250,000 clones; about 80% are singletons and the top ten take over 7.5%. Material for sequencing was peripheral blood. The receptors stem from a man at least 80 years old with acute or convalescent COVID-19. Each CDR3 is given with its conserved first and last residue. The D gene is left open where the match is weak. Where a row states a size, it is once, few, many or the class of an expanded clone; other rows omit it.

d_call j_call clone_size v_call cdr3_aa cdr3_nt
TRBD1 TRBJ1-3 . TRBV19 CASSIGTGYSGNTIYF TGTGCCAGTAGTATCGGGACAGGTTACTCTGGAAACACCATATATTTT
TRBD1 TRBJ2-3 . TRBV6-6 CASSGQGRVGDTQYF TGTGCCAGCAGCGGACAGGGACGGGTTGGGGATACGCAGTATTTT
TRBD2 TRBJ2-7 . TRBV4-2 CASSQPGLAGREQYF TGTGCCAGCAGCCAGCCGGGACTAGCGGGACGCGAGCAGTACTTC
. TRBJ2-1 . TRBV5-5 CASSLVLAPGNEQFF TGTGCCAGCAGCTTGGTACTAGCCCCGGGGAATGAGCAGTTCTTC
TRBD2 TRBJ2-1 . TRBV7-2 CASSQGLANEQFF TGTGCCAGCAGCCAGGGACTAGCAAATGAGCAGTTCTTC
TRBD1 TRBJ2-7 . TRBV5-1 CASSLWGLGQALYEQYF TGCGCCAGCAGCTTGTGGGGATTGGGACAGGCTCTCTACGAGCAGTACTTC
. TRBJ1-3 . TRBV18 CASSPVGDSGNTIYF TGTGCCAGCTCACCCGTAGGGGACTCTGGAAACACCATATATTTT
. TRBJ2-3 . TRBV11-2 CASSSGTPSSTQYF TGTGCCAGCAGCTCCGGGACACCGTCCTCTACGCAGTATTTT
TRBD2 TRBJ2-2 . TRBV6-5 CASSHPGGEWELFF TGTGCCAGCAGTCACCCGGGGGGGGAATGGGAGCTGTTTTTT
. TRBJ1-1 once TRBV5-1 CASSPDSFTQGAFF TGCGCCAGCAGCCCCGACAGCTTTACCCAGGGGGCTTTCTTT
TRBD2 TRBJ2-4 . TRBV3-1/TRBV3-2 CASSQVSSGGPKNIQYF TGTGCCAGCAGCCAAGTTTCCAGCGGGGGACCCAAAAACATTCAGTACTTC
TRBD1 TRBJ2-7 . TRBV10-2 CASSARTGSSYEQYF TGCGCCAGCAGCGCGAGGACAGGGAGCTCCTACGAGCAGTACTTC
. TRBJ1-4 . TRBV11-1 CASSLNPYNEKLFF TGTGCCAGCAGCTTGAACCCCTATAATGAAAAACTGTTTTTT
TRBD1 TRBJ2-7 . TRBV28 CASSSYFRDRSYEQYF TGTGCCAGCAGTTCATACTTCCGGGACAGATCCTACGAGCAGTACTTC
. TRBJ2-7 . TRBV6-5 CASSTRAGNYEQYF TGTGCCAGCAGTACCCGGGCGGGGAACTACGAGCAGTACTTC
. TRBJ2-1 . TRBV10-3 CAISSPGSDSYNEQFF TGTGCCATCAGTTCCCCGGGTAGCGACTCCTACAATGAGCAGTTCTTC
TRBD1 TRBJ1-1 . TRBV9 CASSVEFDRAGAFF TGTGCCAGCAGCGTAGAATTCGACAGGGCGGGAGCTTTCTTT
TRBD2 TRBJ2-3 . TRBV7-9 CASSVSGGSTDTQYF TGTGCCAGCAGCGTATCGGGGGGGAGCACAGATACGCAGTATTTT
. TRBJ2-1 . TRBV3-1/TRBV3-2 CASSQVTPGNEQFF TGTGCCAGCAGCCAAGTGACTCCGGGAAATGAGCAGTTCTTC
. TRBJ2-4 . TRBV5-1 CASSSLAKNIQYF TGCGCCAGCAGCTCATTAGCCAAAAACATTCAGTACTTC
. TRBJ2-7 . TRBV30 CAWSGITGRPYEQYF TGTGCCTGGAGCGGAATTACAGGGAGACCTTACGAGCAGTACTTC